The 30 T cell receptor beta chains given below trace back to one sample, sequenced in a study of cytotoxic CD8 clonotypes in ibrutinib-treated CLL. Using immunoSEQ multiplex PCR, the repertoire was profiled, and TCRdb retains in-frame clones only, with some absent. Of hundreds of thousands of clones in the sample, about 80% were seen once. The sequenced sample was PBMCs, obtained before ibrutinib treatment. These receptor sequences come from a human donor with chronic lymphocytic leukemia.

V usage is TRBV27 and J usage is TRBJ2-3; D remains unclear. Trimming cost V 6 bases and J 6 bases, with 10 bases left between them. The germline V gene has CDR1 MNHEY and CDR2 SMNVEV (reference sequence). This CDR3 spans 12 amino acids. The CDR3 region is CASSSRVDTQYF. The CDR3 DNA reads as TGTGCCAGCAGCTCTAGGGTGGATACGCAGTATTTT.

The chain combines TRBV29-1 with TRBJ2-5, with 10 bases that match TRBD1. V dropped 7 bases and J dropped 5; count of bases not matched to a gene: 7. The V gene's germline CDR1 is SQVTM and CDR2 ANQGSEA. CDR3 length: 13 residues. The CDR3 DNA reads as TGCAGCGGATGGACAGGGGGTATGGAGACCCAGTACTTC. Translated, it gives CSGWTGGMETQYF.

This clone was counted a few times. V is TRBV13 and J is TRBJ2-3; D unclear. CDR1 and CDR2 from the germline V gene are PRHDT and FYEKMQ (reference sequence). This CDR3 comprises 13 residues. V shed 2 bases and J shed 1 base, with 4 bases lying between them. The CDR3: CASSLWGTDTQYF. The CDR3 DNA follows: TGTGCCAGCAGCTTATGGGGCACAGATACGCAGTATTTT.

The V call is TRBV5-1, the J call TRBJ2-2; D is undetermined. There are 14 residues in the CDR3. V shed 4 bases and J shed 1 base, with 8 bases lying between them. Germline V gives CDR1 SGHRS, CDR2 YFSETQ. CDR3 region: CASSISWNTGELFF. CDR3 nucleotide sequence: TGCGCCAGCAGCATTAGCTGGAACACCGGGGAGCTGTTTTTT.

Only a few counts were recorded for this clone. The J gene is TRBJ1-5, the V gene TRBV28; D gene uncertain. The V end lost 3 bases, the J end lost 2 bases, and 8 bases lay between the germline ends. Per the germline V gene, CDR1 is MDHEN and CDR2 is SYDVKM. This CDR3 spans 14 amino acids. CDR3 sequence (DNA): TGTGCCAGCAGTTTCCCCCTCGGCAATCAGCCCCAGCATTTT. Translation gives CASSFPLGNQPQHF.

The J gene is TRBJ1-5, the V gene TRBV19, with D possibly matching TRBD1 (6 bases). CDR1 and CDR2 from the germline V gene are LNHDA and SQIVND (reference sequence). The length of the CDR3 is 13 residues. Trimming removed 7 bases from V and 4 bases from J, with 11 bases in between. CDR3 nucleotide sequence: TGTGCCAGTAAGACAGGTCAGAATCAGCCCCAGCATTTT. Its translation: CASKTGQNQPQHF.

The chain combines TRBV10-3 with TRBJ1-1, with 9 nucleotides matching TRBD1. V trimming: 7 bases; J trimming: 1 base; junction bases outside the gene matches: 10. Germline lookup yields CDR1 ENHRY and CDR2 SYGVKD. The CDR3 spans 16 residues. The CDR3 is CAITYGQGQGNTEAFF. CDR3 in DNA: TGTGCCATCACCTACGGACAGGGGCAAGGGAACACTGAAGCTTTCTTT.

This rearrangement joins TRBV6-6 to TRBJ2-5; the D call may be TRBD1 or TRBD2 (6 bases each). Between the trimmed V and J ends, which lost 7 bases and 4 bases, there was a span of 13 bases. The germline V gene encodes CDR1 MNHNY and CDR2 SVGAGI (reference sequence). The length of the CDR3 is 13 residues. In nucleotides, the CDR3 is TGTGCCAGCATTAAACAGGGAGGAGAGACCCAGTACTTC. This translates into CASIKQGGETQYF.

This chain joins TRBV10-2 and TRBJ2-1; 8 bases line up with TRBD2. Germline CDR1 is WSHSY and CDR2 is SAAADI. The ends lost 8 bases at V and 8 bases at J; junction bases unmatched: 8. CDR3 length: 13 amino acids. CDR3 loop: CASVSGSSYEQFF. In DNA form, the CDR3 reads TGCGCCAGCGTAAGCGGGAGTTCTTATGAGCAGTTCTTC.

This chain joins TRBV7-2 and TRBJ2-3; TRBD1 might be the D (6 bases). The CDR3 has 12 amino acids. V dropped 7 bases and J dropped 4 bases, with 9 bases sitting between them. Per germline, CDR1 SGHTA and CDR2 FQGNSA. CDR3 nucleotide sequence: TGTGCCAGCAAGGGGGAAGCAGATACGCAGTATTTT. Amino acid sequence: CASKGEADTQYF.

DNA of the CDR3: TGCGCCAGCAGCTTGGGTGGGTCTAGCGGGATCTACGAGCAGTACTTC. It yields the protein CASSLGGSSGIYEQYF. The chain recombines TRBV5-1 with TRBJ2-7; 9 nucleotides line up with TRBD2. Germline CDR1 reads SGHRS; CDR2 reads YFSETQ. The CDR3 is 16 residues long. The J segment lost 3 bases and the V segment lost 0 bases, leaving 7 bases of the junction unmatched.

The chain employs TRBV20-1 and TRBJ2-1; D call uncertain. The CDR3 totals 10 residues. V lost 4 bases to trimming and J lost 4 bases, with 2 bases between them. The germline V gene encodes CDR1 DFQATT and CDR2 SNEGSKA (reference sequence). The DNA for the CDR3 is TGCAGTGCTATTTACAATGAGCAGTTCTTC. Translation gives CSAIYNEQFF.

This rearrangement joins TRBV11-1 to TRBJ2-4; D is possibly TRBD2 (5 bases). Germline-derived CDR1 and CDR2 are SGHAT and FQDESV (reference sequence). V lost 5 bases, J lost 0 bases, and 14 bases lay in between. The CDR3 spans 16 residues. The CDR3 DNA sequence: TGTGCCAGCAGCCAAGAGCGGAGAGGAGCCAAAAACATTCAGTACTTC. As protein: CASSQERRGAKNIQYF.

DNA for the CDR3: TGCGCCAGCAGCCTCCGGACTAGCGGGAGTTACGAGCAGTACTTC. Amino acids: CASSLRTSGSYEQYF. The chain links TRBV4-1 to TRBJ2-7, with 13 bases lining up with TRBD2. J gave up 4 bases and V 4 bases, and 4 bases lay outside the gene matches. CDR3 length equals 15 residues. The germline CDR1 and CDR2 sequences are MGHRA and YSYEKL.

The chain employs TRBV6-5 and TRBJ1-3; the match to TRBD1 covers 9 bases. The V and J ends lost 6 bases and 8 bases, in that order; junction bases with no gene match: 8. The CDR3 consists of 14 residues. Germline values: CDR1 MNHEY, CDR2 SVGAGI. CDR3 amino acids: CASRTGGNVHTIYF. CDR3 DNA sequence: TGTGCCAGCAGGACAGGGGGAAACGTGCACACCATATATTTT.

The rearrangement joins TRBV11-2 to TRBJ2-3; a possible D gene is TRBD2 (5 bases). V lost 5 bases and J 3 bases, leaving 21 bases between the germline ends. The length of the CDR3 is 17 residues. Germline assignment: CDR1 SGHAT and CDR2 FQNNGV. The CDR3 DNA is TGTGCCAGCAGCCCCCCGTCGGACTTGGGCCCGACAGATACGCAGTATTTT. Its translation is CASSPPSDLGPTDTQYF.

This chain connects TRBV28 to TRBJ2-1, with D uncertain. The CDR3 covers 12 residues. V was clipped by 3 bases and J by 6 bases, with 6 bases between them. Germline V gene data show CDR1 as MDHEN and CDR2 as SYDVKM. Here the CDR3 DNA reads TGTGCCAGCAGTTTCTGGGCCAATGAGCAGTTCTTC. Protein sequence: CASSFWANEQFF. Full variable domain (remainder filled in from reference TRBV28 and TRBJ2-1): DVKVTQSSRYLVKRTGEKVFLECVQDMDHENMFWYRQDPGLGLRLIYFSYDVKMKEKGDIPEGYSVSREKKERFSLILESASTNQTSMYLCASSFWANEQFFGPGTRLTVL.

The rearrangement uses TRBV19 and TRBJ2-1; tentative D call: TRBD2 (6 bases). This CDR3 has 14 residues. The V gene lost 8 bases and the J gene lost 2 bases, with 13 bases spanning the gap. Germline CDR1 and CDR2: LNHDA and SQIVND (reference sequence). The CDR3 bases are TGTGCCAGTGACGGCGGGATGGCCTACAATGAGCAGTTCTTC. Translated: CASDGGMAYNEQFF.

The chain has TRBV15 and TRBJ2-1; D remains ambiguous. The germline V and J ends were trimmed by 0 bases and 5 bases, with 8 bases remaining between them. Germline V lookup: CDR1 LNHNV, CDR2 YYDKDF (reference sequence). The CDR3 is made up of 14 amino acids. The CDR3 loop is CATSRDRIHNEQFF. The DNA for the CDR3 is TGTGCCACCAGCAGAGATAGGATTCACAATGAGCAGTTCTTC.

The chain has TRBV30 and TRBJ2-2; 8 nucleotides align to TRBD2. Germline V CDR1 and CDR2: GTSNPN, SVGIG (reference sequence). With V trimmed by 7 bases and J by 6 bases, 4 bases remained unmatched. The CDR3 sequence is 12 residues long. DNA for the CDR3: TGTGCCTCAACGGGAGGGCCCGGGGAGCTGTTTTTT. Encoded protein: CASTGGPGELFF.

The J gene is TRBJ2-7, the V gene TRBV6-5; D may match TRBD1 or TRBD2 (5 bases each). Trimming took off 7 bases at V and 0 bases at J, with 16 bases between the two ends. CDR1 and CDR2 (germline): MNHEY, SVGAGI. This CDR3 is built from 15 residues. The CDR3 protein is CASKPGRLNSYEQYF. The DNA of the CDR3 is TGTGCCAGCAAGCCGGGACGTCTAAACTCCTACGAGCAGTACTTC.

The chain links TRBV21-1 to TRBJ1-4; the DNA was not used to check the table's D call, TRBD1. TRBV21-1 is shown as a pseudogene. This CDR3 has 15 amino acids. CDR3 sequence: CASSISTGENEKLFF. The CDR3 nucleotides are TGTGCCAGCAGCATTTCGACAGGGGAGAATGAAAAACTGTTTTTT.

This chain connects TRBV4-2 to TRBJ2-3, with D hard to call. Germline V gene data show CDR1 as LGHNA and CDR2 as YNFKEQ. V was shortened by 8 bases and J by 0 bases, with 9 bases between the two germline ends. The CDR3 runs 13 residues. The CDR3 DNA follows: TGTGCCAGCCGCCGAACGAGCACAGATACGCAGTATTTT. Amino acids: CASRRTSTDTQYF.

The J gene is TRBJ2-5, the V gene TRBV6-5; TRBD1 matches 12 bases. V shed 8 bases, J shed 4 bases, and the junction held 8 bases outside the gene matches. In germline, CDR1 is MNHEY, CDR2 SVGAGI. The CDR3 covers 15 residues. The CDR3 sequence: CASGTWDRGLETQYF. CDR3 DNA sequence: TGTGCCAGCGGCACCTGGGACAGGGGGCTAGAGACCCAGTACTTC.

A few counts support this clone. This CDR3 is CASSSRLVAGADTQYF. The CDR3 DNA is TGTGCCAGCAGCTCCCGTTTGGTAGCGGGAGCGGATACGCAGTATTTT. The J gene is TRBJ2-3, the V gene TRBV7-9, with 9 bases matching TRBD2. The CDR3 has 16 residues. The V and J ends lost 4 bases and 6 bases, in that order; junction bases with no gene match: 11. Germline values: CDR1 SEHNR, CDR2 FQNEAQ (reference sequence).

The table lists this clone with a count of one. The chain employs TRBV19 and TRBJ2-1, with a weak D call TRBD1 (5 bases). The CDR3 spans 15 residues. Trimming stripped 3 bases from V and 4 bases from J, with 13 bases between. Germline assignment: CDR1 LNHDA and CDR2 SQIVND (reference sequence). The DNA for the CDR3 is TGTGCCAGTAGTATTGGCAGGGCCCAATACAATGAGCAGTTCTTC. Protein: CASSIGRAQYNEQFF.

This chain links TRBV2 with TRBJ1-5; D might be TRBD1 (5 bases). CDR1 is SNHLY and CDR2 is FYNNEI in the germline V gene. This CDR3 spans 12 amino acids. Trimming removed 3 bases at V and 7 bases at J, with 7 bases between. CDR3 loop: CASSDGDQPQHF. The CDR3 coding sequence is TGTGCCAGCAGTGATGGGGACCAGCCCCAGCATTTT.

The J gene is TRBJ2-1, the V gene TRBV9; D is ambiguous. CDR1 is SGDLS and CDR2 is YYNGEE in the germline V gene. V lost 6 bases and J 10 bases, leaving 8 bases between the germline ends. The CDR3 has 10 residues. Here the CDR3 reads CASKGGEQFF. The CDR3 bases are TGTGCCAGCAAGGGCGGCGAGCAGTTCTTC.

The chain couples TRBV2 to TRBJ2-1; D is undetermined. The V end was cut by 4 bases, the J end by 6 bases, with 1 base between. This CDR3 is built from 10 residues. The germline V gene encodes CDR1 SNHLY and CDR2 FYNNEI. The CDR3 reads CASSGNEQFF. For the CDR3, the DNA is TGTGCCAGCAGTGGCAATGAGCAGTTCTTC.

V and J are TRBV10-1 and TRBJ2-7; no reliable D call. Looked up from germline, CDR1 is WNHNN and CDR2 is SYGVQD (reference sequence). This CDR3 comprises 13 residues. V was pared by 7 bases and J by 0 bases, with 10 bases between. The CDR3 protein is CASTWEDSYEQYF. The CDR3 nucleotides read TGCGCCAGCACTTGGGAAGACTCCTACGAGCAGTACTTC.